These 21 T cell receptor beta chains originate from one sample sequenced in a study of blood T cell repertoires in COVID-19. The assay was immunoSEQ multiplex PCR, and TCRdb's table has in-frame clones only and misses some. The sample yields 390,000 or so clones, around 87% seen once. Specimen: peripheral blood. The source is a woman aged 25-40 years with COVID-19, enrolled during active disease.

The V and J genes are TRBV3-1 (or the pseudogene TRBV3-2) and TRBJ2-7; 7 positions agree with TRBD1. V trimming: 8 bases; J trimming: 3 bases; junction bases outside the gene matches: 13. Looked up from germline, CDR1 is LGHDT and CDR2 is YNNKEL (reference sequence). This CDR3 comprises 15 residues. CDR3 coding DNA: TGTGCCAGCGGCGAAAGGGACAGTCCTTTCTACGAGCAGTACTTC. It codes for CASGERDSPFYEQYF.

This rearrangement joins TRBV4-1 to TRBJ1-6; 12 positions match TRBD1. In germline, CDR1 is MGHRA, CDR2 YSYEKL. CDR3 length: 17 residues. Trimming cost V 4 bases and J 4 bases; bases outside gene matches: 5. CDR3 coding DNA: TGCGCCAGCAGCCCGGGGGACAGGGGGCTGTATAATTCACCCCTCCACTTT. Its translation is CASSPGDRGLYNSPLHF.

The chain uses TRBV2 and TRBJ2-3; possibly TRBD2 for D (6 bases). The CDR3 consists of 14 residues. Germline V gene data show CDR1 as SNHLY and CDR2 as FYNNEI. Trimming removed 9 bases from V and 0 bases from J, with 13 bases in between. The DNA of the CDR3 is TGTGCCAGTTTGATAGCGGTTAGCACAGATACGCAGTATTTT. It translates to CASLIAVSTDTQYF.

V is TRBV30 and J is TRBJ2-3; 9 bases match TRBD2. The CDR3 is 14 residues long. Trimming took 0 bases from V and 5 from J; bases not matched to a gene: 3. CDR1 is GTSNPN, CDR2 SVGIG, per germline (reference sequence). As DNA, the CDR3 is TGTGCCTGGAGTGTGGGACTAGCAGAAGATACGCAGTATTTT. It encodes CAWSVGLAEDTQYF.

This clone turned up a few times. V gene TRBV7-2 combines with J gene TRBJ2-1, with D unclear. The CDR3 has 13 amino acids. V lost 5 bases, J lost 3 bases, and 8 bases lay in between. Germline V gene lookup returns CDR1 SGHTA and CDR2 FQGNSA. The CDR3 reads CASSPSDYNEQFF. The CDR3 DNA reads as TGTGCCAGCAGCCCCAGCGACTACAATGAGCAGTTCTTC.

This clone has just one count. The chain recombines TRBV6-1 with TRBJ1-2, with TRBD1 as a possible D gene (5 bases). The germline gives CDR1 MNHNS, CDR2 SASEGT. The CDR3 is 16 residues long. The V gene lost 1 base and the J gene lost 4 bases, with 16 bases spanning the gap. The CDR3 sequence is CASSEGSYRRGYGYTF. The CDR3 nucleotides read TGTGCCAGCAGTGAAGGCTCGTATCGGAGGGGCTATGGCTACACCTTC.

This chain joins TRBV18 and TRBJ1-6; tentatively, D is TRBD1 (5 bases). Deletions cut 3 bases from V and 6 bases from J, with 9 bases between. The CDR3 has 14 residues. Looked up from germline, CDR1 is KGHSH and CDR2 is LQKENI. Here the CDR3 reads CASSPRGLNSPLHF. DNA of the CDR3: TGTGCCAGCTCACCTAGGGGACTTAATTCACCCCTCCACTTT. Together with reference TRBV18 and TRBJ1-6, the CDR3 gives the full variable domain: NAGVMQNPRHLVRRRGQEARLRCSPMKGHSHVYWYRQLPEEGLKFMVYLQKENIIDESGMPKERFSAEFPKEGPSILRIQQVVRGDSAAYFCASSPRGLNSPLHFGNGTRLTVT.

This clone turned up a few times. The CDR3 protein is CASTGRGQGFETQYF. The DNA of the CDR3 is TGTGCCAGCACGGGAAGGGGGCAGGGGTTTGAGACCCAGTACTTC. The rearrangement uses TRBV3-1 (or the pseudogene TRBV3-2) and TRBJ2-5, with 7 bases aligning to TRBD1. V was clipped by 7 bases and J by 5 bases; unmatched bases: 13. CDR1 and CDR2 from the germline V gene are LGHDT and YNNKEL (reference sequence). This CDR3 is 15 amino acids long.

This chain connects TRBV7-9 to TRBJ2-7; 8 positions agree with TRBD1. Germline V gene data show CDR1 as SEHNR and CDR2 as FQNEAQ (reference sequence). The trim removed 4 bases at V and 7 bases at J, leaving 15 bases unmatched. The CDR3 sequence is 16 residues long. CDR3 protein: CASSSLPGQAAGEQYF. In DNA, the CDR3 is TGTGCCAGCAGCTCACTCCCGGGACAGGCCGCGGGGGAGCAGTACTTC.

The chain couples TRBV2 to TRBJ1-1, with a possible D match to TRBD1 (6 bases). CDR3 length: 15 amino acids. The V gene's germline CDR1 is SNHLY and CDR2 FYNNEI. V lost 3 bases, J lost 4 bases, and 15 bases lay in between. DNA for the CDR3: TGTGCCAGCAGTGAGGAGGCAGGGGATGGCACTGAAGCTTTCTTT. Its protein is CASSEEAGDGTEAFF.

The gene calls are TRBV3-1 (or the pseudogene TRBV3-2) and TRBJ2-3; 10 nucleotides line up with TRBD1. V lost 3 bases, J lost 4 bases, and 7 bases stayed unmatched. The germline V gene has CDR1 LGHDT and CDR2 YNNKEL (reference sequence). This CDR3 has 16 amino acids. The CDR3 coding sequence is TGTGCCAGCAGCCAGACCGCGGGGACAGGGGCAGATACGCAGTATTTT. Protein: CASSQTAGTGADTQYF.

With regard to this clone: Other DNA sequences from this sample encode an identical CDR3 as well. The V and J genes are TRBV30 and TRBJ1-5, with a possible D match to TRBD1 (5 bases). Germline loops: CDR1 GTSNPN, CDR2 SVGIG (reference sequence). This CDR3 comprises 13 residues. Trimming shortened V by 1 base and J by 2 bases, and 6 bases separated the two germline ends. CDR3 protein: CAWSARGNQPQHF. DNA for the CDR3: TGTGCCTGGAGTGCCAGGGGCAATCAGCCCCAGCATTTT.

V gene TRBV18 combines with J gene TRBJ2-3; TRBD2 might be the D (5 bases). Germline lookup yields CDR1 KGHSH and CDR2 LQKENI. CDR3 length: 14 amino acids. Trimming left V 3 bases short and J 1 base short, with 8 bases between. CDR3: CASSPWGGTDTQYF. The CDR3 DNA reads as TGTGCCAGCTCACCGTGGGGAGGCACAGATACGCAGTATTTT.

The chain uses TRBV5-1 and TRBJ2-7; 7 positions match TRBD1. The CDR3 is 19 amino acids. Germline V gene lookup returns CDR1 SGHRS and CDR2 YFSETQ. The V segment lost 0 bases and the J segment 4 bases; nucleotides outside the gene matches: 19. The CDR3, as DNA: TGCGCCAGCAGCTTGGGGGGACAGCCTATAATTCCCCTTCGGTACGAGCAGTACTTC. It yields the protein CASSLGGQPIIPLRYEQYF.

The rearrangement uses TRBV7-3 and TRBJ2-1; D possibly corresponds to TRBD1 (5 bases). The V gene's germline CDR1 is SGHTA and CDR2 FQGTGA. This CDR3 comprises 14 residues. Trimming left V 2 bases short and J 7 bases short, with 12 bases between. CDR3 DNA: TGTGCCAGCAGCTTATCTCACCAGGGAAATGAGCAGTTCTTC. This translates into CASSLSHQGNEQFF. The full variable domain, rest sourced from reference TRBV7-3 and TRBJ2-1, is GAGVSQTPSNKVTEKGKYVELRCDPISGHTALYWYRQSLGQGPEFLIYFQGTGAADDSGLPNDRFFAVRPEGSVSTLKIQRTERGDSAVYLCASSLSHQGNEQFFGPGTRLTVL.

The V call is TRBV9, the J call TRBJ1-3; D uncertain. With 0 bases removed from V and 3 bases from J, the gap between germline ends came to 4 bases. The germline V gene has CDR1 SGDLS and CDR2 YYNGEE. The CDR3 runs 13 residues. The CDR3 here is CASSVDIGNTIYF. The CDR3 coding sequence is TGTGCCAGCAGCGTAGACATTGGAAACACCATATATTTT.

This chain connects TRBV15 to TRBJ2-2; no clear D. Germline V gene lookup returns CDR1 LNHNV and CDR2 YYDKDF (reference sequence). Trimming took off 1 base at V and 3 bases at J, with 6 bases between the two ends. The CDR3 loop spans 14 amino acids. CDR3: CATSRAVDTGELFF. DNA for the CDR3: TGTGCCACCAGCAGAGCGGTCGACACCGGGGAGCTGTTTTTT.

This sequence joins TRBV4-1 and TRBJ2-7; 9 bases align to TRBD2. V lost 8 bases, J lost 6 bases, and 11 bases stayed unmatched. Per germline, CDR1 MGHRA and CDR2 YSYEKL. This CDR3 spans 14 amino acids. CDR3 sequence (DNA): TGCGCCAGCGCGGGAGGGACGTTATTGAGCGAGCAGTACTTC. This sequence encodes CASAGGTLLSEQYF.

CDR3 DNA sequence: TGTGCCAGCATCGGGTGGGCGGGCAGCAACACTGAAGCTTTCTTT. Amino acid sequence: CASIGWAGSNTEAFF. The rearrangement links TRBV28 to TRBJ1-1; D remains ambiguous. The CDR3 runs 15 residues. V lost 7 bases and J 2 bases, leaving 17 bases between the germline ends. Germline V gene lookup returns CDR1 MDHEN and CDR2 SYDVKM.

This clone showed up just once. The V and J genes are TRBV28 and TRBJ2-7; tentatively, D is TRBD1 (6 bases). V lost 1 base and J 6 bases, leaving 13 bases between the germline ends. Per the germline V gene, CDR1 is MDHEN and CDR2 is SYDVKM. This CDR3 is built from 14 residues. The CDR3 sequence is CASSLLPTRGEQYF. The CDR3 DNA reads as TGTGCCAGCAGTTTATTGCCAACCAGGGGCGAGCAGTACTTC.

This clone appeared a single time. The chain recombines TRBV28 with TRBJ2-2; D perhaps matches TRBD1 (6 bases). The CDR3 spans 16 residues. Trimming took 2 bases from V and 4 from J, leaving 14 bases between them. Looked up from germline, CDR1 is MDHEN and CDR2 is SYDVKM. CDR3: CASSLLPTGFTGELFF. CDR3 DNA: TGTGCCAGCAGTTTACTCCCTACAGGGTTCACCGGGGAGCTGTTTTTT.